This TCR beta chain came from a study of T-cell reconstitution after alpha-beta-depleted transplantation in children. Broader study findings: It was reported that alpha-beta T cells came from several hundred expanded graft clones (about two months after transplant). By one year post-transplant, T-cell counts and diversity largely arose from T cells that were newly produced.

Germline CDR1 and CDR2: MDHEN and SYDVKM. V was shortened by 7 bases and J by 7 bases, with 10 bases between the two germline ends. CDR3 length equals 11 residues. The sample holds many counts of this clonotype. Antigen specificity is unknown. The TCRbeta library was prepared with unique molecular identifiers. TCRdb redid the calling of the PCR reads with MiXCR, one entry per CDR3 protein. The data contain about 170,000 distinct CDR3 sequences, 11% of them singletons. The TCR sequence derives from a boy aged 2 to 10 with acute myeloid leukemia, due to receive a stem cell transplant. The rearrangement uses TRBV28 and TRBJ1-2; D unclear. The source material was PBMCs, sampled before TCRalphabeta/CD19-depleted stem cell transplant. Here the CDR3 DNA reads TGTGCCAGCAATCTGGGCGGTGGCTACACCTTC. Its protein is CASNLGGGYTF.